The 15 T cell receptor beta chains given below trace back to one sample, sequenced in a study of T cell responses to AZD1222 COVID-19 vaccine. Sequenced by immunoSEQ multiplex PCR; TCRdb stores in-frame clones only, minus some. The sample has 83,000 or so clones, 88% seen once; the top ten hold 6.9%. The sequenced sample was peripheral blood, obtained 28 days after the second AZD1222 dose. The origin of the receptors is an adult who received the AZD1222 COVID-19 vaccine.

This chain connects TRBV25-1 to TRBJ1-1, with D maybe TRBD1 (5 bases). V lost 2 bases and J 1 base, leaving 11 bases between the germline ends. The CDR3 totals 15 residues. In germline, CDR1 is MGHDK, CDR2 SYGVNS. The CDR3 DNA reads TGTGCCAGCAGTGAAAGGGGCAGGACGAACACTGAAGCTTTCTTT. Its translation: CASSERGRTNTEAFF.

The rearrangement uses TRBV6-2 or TRBV6-3 and TRBJ2-3; D ambiguous. Germline V gives CDR1 MNHEY, CDR2 SVGEGT. CDR3 size: 14 residues. V was cut by 0 bases and J by 2 bases, with 6 bases left in between. The CDR3 spells CASSYSESTDTQYF. CDR3 nucleotides: TGTGCCAGCAGTTACTCGGAGTCCACAGATACGCAGTATTTT.

The chain is built from TRBV4-2 and TRBJ2-4; TRBD1 is a possible D gene (7 bases). CDR1 and CDR2 from the germline V gene are LGHNA and YNFKEQ. CDR3 length: 15 residues. The ends were cut back, 0 bases at V and 6 bases at J, with 12 bases in the middle. The CDR3 region has the DNA TGTGCCAGCAGCCAAGAGGGGCAGGGGGGAAACATTCAGTACTTC. It specifies CASSQEGQGGNIQYF.

This clone is a singleton in its sample. The J gene is TRBJ1-3, the V gene TRBV4-2; the match to TRBD1 covers 10 bases. Per germline, CDR1 LGHNA and CDR2 YNFKEQ. There are 19 residues in the CDR3. V dropped 2 bases and J dropped 0; count of bases not matched to a gene: 10. The CDR3 nucleotides are TGTGCCAGCAGCCAACTCGGACAGGGGGGATCTCTCTCTGGAAACACCATATATTTT. Residues: CASSQLGQGGSLSGNTIYF.

The chain is built from TRBV4-1 and TRBJ2-3; 11 positions match TRBD2. This CDR3 is 15 amino acids long. V dropped 4 bases and J dropped 7; count of bases not matched to a gene: 7. Germline V gene lookup returns CDR1 MGHRA and CDR2 YSYEKL. Written as DNA, the CDR3 is TGCGCCAGCAGCCTTAGCGGGAGGGCCCTCCATACGCAGTATTTT. Translated, it gives CASSLSGRALHTQYF.

This clone was found once. This chain joins TRBV6-2 or TRBV6-3 and TRBJ1-1, with a possible D match to TRBD1 (5 bases). V lost 4 bases, J lost 7 bases, and 16 bases lay in between. The CDR3 extends over 14 amino acids. Germline lookup yields CDR1 MNHEY and CDR2 SVGEGT. The CDR3 region has the DNA TGTGCCAGCAGTTCTGGGCAGGGAGGAGTTGAAGCTTTCTTT. This encodes CASSSGQGGVEAFF.

The chain recombines TRBV30 with TRBJ2-1; D gene unclear. The CDR3 has 13 residues. Trimming took off 0 bases at V and 5 bases at J, with 8 bases between the two ends. Germline V gives CDR1 GTSNPN, CDR2 SVGIG (reference sequence). Here the CDR3 DNA reads TGTGCCTGGAGTGTACTACTTAACAATGAGCAGTTCTTC. Translation gives CAWSVLLNNEQFF.

The chain joins TRBV7-2 to TRBJ2-6, with 10 bases that match TRBD1. This CDR3 comprises 17 residues. The V and J ends lost 5 bases and 0 bases, in that order; junction bases with no gene match: 4. The germline CDR1 and CDR2 sequences are SGHTA and FQGNSA. In DNA, the CDR3 is TGTGCCAGCAGCGCCGGACAGGGGGACTCTGGGGCCAACGTCCTGACTTTC. Its translation is CASSAGQGDSGANVLTF.

This rearrangement joins TRBV18 to TRBJ1-4; no clear D. The V end was cut by 4 bases, the J end by 0 bases, with 6 bases between. The CDR3 length is 14 residues. Germline V gene data show CDR1 as KGHSH and CDR2 as LQKENI. CDR3 in DNA: TGTGCCAGCTCACGGGATGCAACTAATGAAAAACTGTTTTTT. Translated: CASSRDATNEKLFF. The variable domain in full, completed from reference TRBV18 and TRBJ1-4, reads NAGVMQNPRHLVRRRGQEARLRCSPMKGHSHVYWYRQLPEEGLKFMVYLQKENIIDESGMPKERFSAEFPKEGPSILRIQQVVRGDSAAYFCASSRDATNEKLFFGSGTQLSVL.

The chain is built from TRBV29-1 and TRBJ1-2, with TRBD1 matching over 8 bases. The CDR3 loop spans 19 amino acids. CDR1 is SQVTM and CDR2 is ANQGSEA in the germline V gene. The J segment lost 1 base and the V segment lost 3 bases, leaving 19 bases of the junction unmatched. The CDR3 sequence is CSVDLYSSGGAEFNYGYTF. The CDR3 DNA reads as TGCAGCGTTGATTTGTATAGCTCAGGGGGCGCAGAATTTAACTATGGCTACACCTTC.

The chain employs TRBV6-5 and TRBJ1-1, with D perhaps TRBD1 (5 bases). This CDR3 comprises 13 residues. Germline CDR1 and CDR2: MNHEY and SVGAGI. V gave up 6 bases and J gave up 11 bases, with 19 bases separating them. CDR3 loop: CASRGDVARWAFF. The CDR3 bases are TGTGCCAGCAGGGGGGATGTCGCTCGGTGGGCTTTCTTT.

The J gene is TRBJ1-1, the V gene TRBV5-1, with a possible D match to TRBD1 (5 bases). The CDR3 loop spans 14 amino acids. Germline lookup yields CDR1 SGHRS and CDR2 YFSETQ. V lost 2 bases and J 1 base, leaving 9 bases between the germline ends. CDR3 DNA: TGCGCCAGCAGCTTCAGGGTTGCGAACACTGAAGCTTTCTTT. Residues: CASSFRVANTEAFF.

This rearrangement joins TRBV19 to TRBJ2-7, with 9 nucleotides matching TRBD1. V was clipped by 6 bases and J by 4 bases; unmatched bases: 7. CDR1 is LNHDA and CDR2 is SQIVND in the germline V gene (reference sequence). The length of the CDR3 is 14 residues. CDR3 DNA sequence: TGTGCCAGTAGCTTCGGGACAGGGATGTACGAGCAGTACTTC. Translation: CASSFGTGMYEQYF.

This rearrangement joins TRBV19 to TRBJ2-1; TRBD2 aligns across 8 bases. Germline V CDR1 and CDR2: LNHDA, SQIVND (reference sequence). V dropped 1 base and J dropped 2; count of bases not matched to a gene: 4. CDR3 size: 16 residues. CDR3 sequence: CASSIGISGAYNEQFF. The CDR3, as DNA: TGTGCCAGTAGTATAGGTATTAGCGGGGCCTACAATGAGCAGTTCTTC.

The V gene is TRBV3-1 (or the pseudogene TRBV3-2), the J gene TRBJ2-5, with 12 bases identical to TRBD2. The germline V gene encodes CDR1 LGHDT and CDR2 YNNKEL (reference sequence). The J segment lost 1 base and the V segment lost 1 base, leaving 10 bases of the junction unmatched. This CDR3 comprises 19 residues. This chain's CDR3 is CASSQVRGLAGRGQETQYF. The CDR3 DNA is TGTGCCAGCAGCCAAGTCCGAGGACTAGCGGGGAGGGGCCAAGAGACCCAGTACTTC.